Given below is one T cell receptor (beta chain) in context. It was around 0.3 ug DNA, about 30,000 T cell genomes, that went into each replicate PCR of unsorted PBMC. As originally analysed: Filtering differed since immunoSEQ provided only junctions, with no quality scores. Produced via immunoSEQ multiplex PCR; TCRdb's table is partial and in-frame only. V and J calls and clone size are copied from that table; D and trimming were computed from the DNA. This sample has about 600,000 clones, with 70% to 80% found just once. From germline, CDR1 is SGHAT and CDR2 FQNNGV. The V segment lost 4 bases and the J segment 3 bases; nucleotides outside the gene matches: 9. This CDR3 region has 17 residues. The data were taken from a study of shared clonotypes between healthy human individuals.

The V call is TRBV11-2, the J call TRBJ2-7, with 13 bases aligning to TRBD2. This clonotype was sampled from a woman aged 40 to 55 in good health. Some clones in this sample may be carry-over from other donors' samples. The sample consisted of PBMCs. CDR3 residues: CASSSPRLAGGHYEQYF. CDR3 DNA sequence: TGTGCCAGCAGCTCCCCTCGACTAGCGGGAGGACACTACGAGCAGTACTTC.